The present T cell receptor (beta chain) was sequenced within a study of T cell responses to AZD1222 COVID-19 vaccine. Here immunoSEQ multiplex PCR was the method, and the copy in TCRdb shows in-frame clones only, minus some. The repertoire holds approximately 160,000 clones, with 87% as singletons. Trimming pared 0 bases from V and 7 bases from J, leaving 10 bases between. This CDR3 comprises 14 residues. Germline CDR1 SGHRS, CDR2 YFSETQ. The V and J genes are TRBV5-1 and TRBJ1-4; no clear D gene. Sequencing used peripheral blood, obtained on day 0 of AZD1222 vaccination. The sequence derives from an adult in good health. CDR3: CASSLDKAGEKLFF. In DNA form, the CDR3 reads TGCGCCAGCAGCTTGGACAAGGCGGGTGAAAAACTGTTTTTT.